This TCR beta chain is from a study of monozygotic twins with cystic fibrosis. TCRdb keeps only in-frame clones here, not all; method: immunoSEQ multiplex PCR. The sample contains around 23,000 clones, under 95% of which appear only once. The receptor comes from a girl aged 2-15 years with cystic fibrosis. Sequenced material: blood.

This CDR3 is CASSQDRSGNTIYF. CDR3 DNA: TGTGCCAGCAGCCAAGACAGATCTGGAAACACCATATATTTT. J is TRBJ1-3 and V is TRBV5-4; possible D gene TRBD1, 5 bases. The CDR3 loop spans 14 amino acids. Germline CDR1 and CDR2: SGHNT and YYREEE (reference sequence). V lost 4 bases, J lost 1 base, and 9 bases lay in between.